This T cell receptor beta chain was identified in a study of blood T cell repertoires in COVID-19. Turning to the study itself: Spain, Italy and the United States supplied samples that represented acute and convalescent COVID-19. Sources were T cells, B-cell-depleted T cells, or PBMCs; the material itself was cDNA or gDNA.

Germline values: CDR1 MDHEN, CDR2 SYDVKM. The CDR3 sequence is 16 residues long. V shed 2 bases, J shed 0 bases, and the junction held 7 bases outside the gene matches. This clone was seen only a few times. Original analysis: Cell counts per sample came from amplifying reference gene primers. Method: immunoSEQ multiplex PCR; TCRdb's copy keeps in-frame clones and lacks some. V, J and clone size derive from that table, while D and trimming were established from the DNA sequence. The repertoire holds about 300,000 clones, about 90% seen once, with approximately 2% in the top ten. The chain employs TRBV28 and TRBJ2-7; 7 bases match TRBD2. The specimen was peripheral blood. The sequence came from a young man with active or convalescent COVID-19. CDR3 sequence (DNA): TGTGCCAGCAGTTTAGGGCTAGCGGACTCCTCCTACGAGCAGTACTTC. It encodes CASSLGLADSSYEQYF.